This TCR beta chain was profiled in a study of beta chain features in type 1 diabetes. Study-level findings and limits: It was possible that PCR favored shorter templates, equally so in patients and controls. These data did not resolve whether HLA type affects TCRB rearrangement.

Sampling consisted of one heparinised blood draw per donor, averaging around 110 mL. Sorting based on CD45RO/CCR7/CD25/CD127/CD95/CD27 separated CD4+ naive, central memory, regulatory and stem cell-like memory cells. Only a few counts were recorded for this clone. No antigen is known for it. cDNA synthesis used the whole RNA isolate, giving expressed TCRB sequences. Clones were sequenced by immunoSEQ multiplex PCR, and TCRdb holds only the in-frame ones, with some missing. The repertoire consists of hundreds of thousands of clones, with roughly 11% occurring once and the leading ten covering over 0.04%. Germline V gives CDR1 MDHEN, CDR2 SYDVKM. There are 12 residues in the CDR3. With 7 bases clipped from V and 11 bases from J, the junction kept 6 bases outside the gene matches.

The origin of this receptor is a woman aged 18 to 35 in good health. J is TRBJ1-4 and V is TRBV28; 8 positions match TRBD1. The sequenced material came from naive CD4+ T cells from blood. CDR3 in DNA: TGTGCCAGCACCTCCAGGGGGCGGAAACTGTTTTTT. This gives the protein CASTSRGRKLFF.